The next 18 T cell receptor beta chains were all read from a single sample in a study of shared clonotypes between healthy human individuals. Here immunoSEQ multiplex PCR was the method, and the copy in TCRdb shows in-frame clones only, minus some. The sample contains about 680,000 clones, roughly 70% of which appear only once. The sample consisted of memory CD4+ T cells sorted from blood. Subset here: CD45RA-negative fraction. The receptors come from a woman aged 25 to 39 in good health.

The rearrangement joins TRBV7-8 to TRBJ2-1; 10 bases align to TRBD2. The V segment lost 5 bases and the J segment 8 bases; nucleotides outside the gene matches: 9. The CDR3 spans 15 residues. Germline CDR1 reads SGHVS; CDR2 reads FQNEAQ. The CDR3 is CASSNGASGSDEQFF. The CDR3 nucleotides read TGTGCCAGCAGCAATGGGGCTAGCGGGAGTGATGAGCAGTTCTTC.

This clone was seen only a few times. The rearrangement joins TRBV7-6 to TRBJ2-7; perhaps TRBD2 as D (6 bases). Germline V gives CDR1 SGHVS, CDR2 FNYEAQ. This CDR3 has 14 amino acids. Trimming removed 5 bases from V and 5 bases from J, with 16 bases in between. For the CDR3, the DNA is TGTGCCAGCAGCCCAGGGAGGCGTCTCGACGAGCAGTACTTC. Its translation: CASSPGRRLDEQYF.

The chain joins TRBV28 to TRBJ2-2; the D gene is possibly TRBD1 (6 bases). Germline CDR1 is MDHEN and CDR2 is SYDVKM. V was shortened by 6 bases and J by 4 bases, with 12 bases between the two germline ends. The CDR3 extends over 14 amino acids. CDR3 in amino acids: CASREAGVTGELFF. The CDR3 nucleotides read TGTGCCAGCAGAGAGGCAGGGGTCACCGGGGAGCTGTTTTTT.

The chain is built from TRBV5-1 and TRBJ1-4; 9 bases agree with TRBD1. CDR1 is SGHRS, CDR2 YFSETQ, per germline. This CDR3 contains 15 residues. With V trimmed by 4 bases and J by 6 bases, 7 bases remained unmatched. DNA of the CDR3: TGCGCCAGCAGCCTAGGGACAGGGTTGTATGAAAAACTGTTTTTT. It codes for CASSLGTGLYEKLFF.

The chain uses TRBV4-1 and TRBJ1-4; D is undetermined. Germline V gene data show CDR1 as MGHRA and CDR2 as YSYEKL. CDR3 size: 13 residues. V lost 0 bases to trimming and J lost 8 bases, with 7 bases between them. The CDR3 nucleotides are TGCGCCAGCAGCCAAGAGAGAGAGGAAAAACTGTTTTTT. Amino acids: CASSQEREEKLFF.

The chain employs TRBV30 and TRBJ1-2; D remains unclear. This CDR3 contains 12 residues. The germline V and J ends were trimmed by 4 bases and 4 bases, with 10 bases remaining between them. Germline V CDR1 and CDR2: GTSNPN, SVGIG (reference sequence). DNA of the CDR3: TGTGCCTGGATCCGGATCAGCTATGGCTACACCTTC. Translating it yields CAWIRISYGYTF.

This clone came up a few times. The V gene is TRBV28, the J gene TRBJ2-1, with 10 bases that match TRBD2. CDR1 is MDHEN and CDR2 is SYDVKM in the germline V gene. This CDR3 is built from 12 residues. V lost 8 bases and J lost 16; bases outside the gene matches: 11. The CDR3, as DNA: TGTGCCAGCCACCCTCCTAGCGGGAGAGGATTCTTC. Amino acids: CASHPPSGRGFF.

The CDR3 is CASRRSTGDHEQYF. CDR3 DNA sequence: TGTGCCAGCAGGCGTTCGACAGGGGACCACGAGCAGTACTTC. The chain has TRBV5-4 and TRBJ2-7; 8 bases are a match to TRBD1. The CDR3 is 14 residues long. The germline V gene encodes CDR1 SGHNT and CDR2 YYREEE (reference sequence). V lost 5 bases to trimming and J lost 5 bases; unmatched junction nucleotides: 9.

DNA for the CDR3: TGTGCCAGCAGTTGGGGACAGCTCAACGGAGCTTTCTTT. Residues: CASSWGQLNGAFF. The chain couples TRBV28 to TRBJ1-1; 7 bases agree with TRBD1. From germline, CDR1 is MDHEN and CDR2 SYDVKM. V shed 4 bases, J shed 10 bases, and the junction held 9 bases outside the gene matches. This CDR3 spans 13 amino acids. Full variable domain (outside the CDR3, taken from reference TRBV28 and TRBJ1-1): DVKVTQSSRYLVKRTGEKVFLECVQDMDHENMFWYRQDPGLGLRLIYFSYDVKMKEKGDIPEGYSVSREKKERFSLILESASTNQTSMYLCASSWGQLNGAFFGQGTRLTVV.

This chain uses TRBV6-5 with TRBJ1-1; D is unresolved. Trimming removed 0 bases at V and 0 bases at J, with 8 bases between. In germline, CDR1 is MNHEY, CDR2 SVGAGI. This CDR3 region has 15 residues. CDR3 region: CASSYSGNMNTEAFF. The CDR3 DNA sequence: TGTGCCAGCAGTTACTCGGGCAATATGAACACTGAAGCTTTCTTT.

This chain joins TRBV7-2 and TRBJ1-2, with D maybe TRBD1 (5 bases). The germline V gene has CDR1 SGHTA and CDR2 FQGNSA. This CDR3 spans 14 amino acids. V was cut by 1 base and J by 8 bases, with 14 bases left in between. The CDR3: CASSLDRRERGYTF. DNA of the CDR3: TGTGCCAGCAGCTTAGATCGCAGGGAAAGGGGCTACACCTTC.

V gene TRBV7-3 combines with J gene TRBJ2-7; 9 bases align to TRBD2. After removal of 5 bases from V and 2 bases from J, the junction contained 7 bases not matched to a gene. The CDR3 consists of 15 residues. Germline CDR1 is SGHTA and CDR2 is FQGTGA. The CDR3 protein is CASSVGAGGAYEQYF. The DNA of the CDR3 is TGTGCCAGCAGCGTGGGGGCGGGAGGGGCCTACGAGCAGTACTTC.

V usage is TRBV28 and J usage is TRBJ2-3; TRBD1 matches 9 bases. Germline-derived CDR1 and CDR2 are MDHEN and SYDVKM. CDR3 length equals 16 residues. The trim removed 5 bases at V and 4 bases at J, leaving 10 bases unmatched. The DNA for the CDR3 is TGTGCCAGCAGTCGAACCGGGACAGGGTCCCCAGATACGCAGTATTTT. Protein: CASSRTGTGSPDTQYF.

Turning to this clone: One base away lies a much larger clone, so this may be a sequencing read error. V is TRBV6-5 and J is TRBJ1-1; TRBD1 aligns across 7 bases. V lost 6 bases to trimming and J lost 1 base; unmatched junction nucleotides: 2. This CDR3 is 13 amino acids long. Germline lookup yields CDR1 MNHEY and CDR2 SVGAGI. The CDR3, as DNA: TGTGCCAGCAGGAGACAGGGGAACACTGAAGCTTTCTTT. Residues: CASRRQGNTEAFF.

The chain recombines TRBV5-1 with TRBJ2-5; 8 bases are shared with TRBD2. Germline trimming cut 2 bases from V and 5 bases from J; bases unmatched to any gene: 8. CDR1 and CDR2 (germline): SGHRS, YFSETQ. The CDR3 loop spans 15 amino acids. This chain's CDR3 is CASSLGREGPETQYF. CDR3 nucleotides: TGCGCCAGCAGCTTAGGTCGGGAGGGCCCGGAGACCCAGTACTTC.

CDR3 protein: CASSRAGAEAYEQYF. The CDR3 bases are TGTGCCAGTAGTCGGGCGGGGGCGGAAGCCTACGAGCAGTACTTC. The chain joins TRBV19 to TRBJ2-7, with TRBD2 as a possible D gene (7 bases). The CDR3 sequence is 15 residues long. Germline assignment: CDR1 LNHDA and CDR2 SQIVND (reference sequence). With 5 bases removed from V and 2 bases from J, the gap between germline ends came to 16 bases.

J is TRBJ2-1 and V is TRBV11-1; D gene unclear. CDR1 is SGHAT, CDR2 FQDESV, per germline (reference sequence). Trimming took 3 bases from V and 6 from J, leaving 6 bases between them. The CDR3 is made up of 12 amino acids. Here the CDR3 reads CASSLEVNEQFF. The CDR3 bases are TGTGCCAGCAGCTTGGAAGTCAATGAGCAGTTCTTC.

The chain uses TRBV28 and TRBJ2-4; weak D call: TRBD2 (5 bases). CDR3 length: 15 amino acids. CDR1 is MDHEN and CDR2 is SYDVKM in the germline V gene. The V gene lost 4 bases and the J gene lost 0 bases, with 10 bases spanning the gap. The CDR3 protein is CASSYEGLAKNIQYF. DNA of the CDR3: TGTGCCAGCAGTTACGAGGGCCTAGCCAAAAACATTCAGTACTTC.